These 27 T cell receptor beta chains share one sample of origin, sequenced in a study of CD8 T cells in ankylosing spondylitis. The antigens of these receptors remain unknown. Findings and caveats of the study: Typical of ankylosing spondylitis blood, it appeared, was a TCR beta motif of eight highly homologous variants.

From the 5' RACE reads, TCRdb called clonotypes with MiXCR, one entry per CDR3 protein. The sample has around 490,000 distinct CDR3 sequences; about 5.2% are singletons. The sample taken for sequencing was blood, either unsorted or a sorted T cell fraction (not recorded which). All receptors derive from a male donor with ankylosing spondylitis.

Ten or more counts support this clonotype. The chain carries TRBV12-3 or TRBV12-4 and TRBJ1-5; no definite D call. CDR3 length: 14 amino acids. V was shortened by 3 bases and J by 0 bases, with 6 bases between the two germline ends. The CDR3 protein is CASSFSLSNQPQHF. The CDR3 DNA reads as TGTGCCAGCAGTTTCTCCCTTAGCAATCAGCCCCAGCATTTT.

Note on this clonotype: Possible read error: a much larger clone is one base away. This chain links TRBV12-3 or TRBV12-4 with TRBJ1-5; maybe TRBD1 (6 bases). Deletions cut 6 bases from V and 2 bases from J, with 17 bases between. CDR3 length equals 16 residues. The CDR3 DNA reads as TGTGCCAGCAGAACCGGACAGCGTACTGGCAATCAGCCCCAGCATTTT. It translates to CASRTGQRTGNQPQHF.

This clonotype was seen only a few times. The gene calls are TRBV4-2 and TRBJ1-5; D not certain. The CDR3 runs to 17 residues. The V and J ends lost 0 bases and 1 base respectively, with 13 bases between them. Per germline, CDR1 LGHNA and CDR2 YNFKEQ. CDR3 protein: CASSQEWAESSNQPQHF. DNA for the CDR3: TGTGCCAGCAGCCAAGAGTGGGCGGAGTCGAGCAATCAGCCCCAGCATTTT.

This clonotype was counted at least ten times. V is TRBV29-1 and J is TRBJ2-7; 8 bases fit TRBD1. V was pared by 4 bases and J by 2 bases, with 4 bases of the junction left unmatched. Germline V lookup: CDR1 SQVTM, CDR2 ANQGSEA. The CDR3 contains 13 residues. The CDR3 bases are TGCAGCGTTGGACAGGGGCCACCCTACGAGCAGTACTTC. This encodes CSVGQGPPYEQYF.

This clonotype has a count of ten or more. The genes are TRBV4-1 and TRBJ2-5; maybe TRBD2 (5 bases). The CDR3 has 16 residues. Germline V gives CDR1 MGHRA, CDR2 YSYEKL. Trimming took off 1 base at V and 1 base at J, with 13 bases between the two ends. The CDR3: CASSQVQRSIQETQYF. The DNA of the CDR3 is TGCGCCAGCAGCCAAGTACAGCGGAGCATCCAAGAGACCCAGTACTTC.

This clonotype was found many times. V is TRBV9 and J is TRBJ1-1; the D is unclear. CDR3 length: 15 amino acids. Germline-derived CDR1 and CDR2 are SGDLS and YYNGEE. Trimming removed 0 bases at V and 0 bases at J, with 9 bases between. CDR3 in DNA: TGTGCCAGCAGCGTAGAGGCAGGTATGAACACTGAAGCTTTCTTT. This translates into CASSVEAGMNTEAFF.

The table lists this clonotype with many counts. J is TRBJ2-7 and V is TRBV20-1; tentative D call: TRBD2 (6 bases). The V end was cut by 0 bases, the J end by 1 base, with 13 bases between. Germline V gives CDR1 DFQATT, CDR2 SNEGSKA (reference sequence). This CDR3 has 15 amino acids. CDR3 DNA sequence: TGCAGTGCTAGAGATCTGCGGGGTCGTTCCTACGAGCAGTACTTC. The encoded protein is CSARDLRGRSYEQYF.

The chain has TRBV6-2 or TRBV6-3 and TRBJ2-7, with D possibly matching TRBD2 (6 bases). Germline V lookup: CDR1 MNHEY, CDR2 SVGEGT. The CDR3 extends over 15 amino acids. V was pared by 5 bases and J by 0 bases, with 14 bases between. CDR3 nucleotides: TGTGCCAGCAGTCCGGCGGGAACCGTCTCCTACGAGCAGTACTTC. Amino acid sequence: CASSPAGTVSYEQYF.

At least ten counts were recorded for this clonotype. The rearrangement joins TRBV10-3 to TRBJ2-1; 8 nucleotides match TRBD1. CDR1 and CDR2 from the germline V gene are ENHRY and SYGVKD. CDR3 length equals 14 residues. With V trimmed by 8 bases and J by 3 bases, 6 bases remained unmatched. For the CDR3, the DNA is TGTGCCATCGGCCGGGACAGGTACTACAATGAGCAGTTCTTC. It codes for CAIGRDRYYNEQFF.

In its sample, this clonotype was seen many times. The chain employs TRBV5-1 and TRBJ1-2; D is perhaps TRBD1 (5 bases). The CDR3 sequence is 13 residues long. Germline V lookup: CDR1 SGHRS, CDR2 YFSETQ. Trimming took 4 bases from V and 1 from J, leaving 8 bases between them. The chain's CDR3 is CASSGDSNYGYTF. In DNA, the CDR3 is TGCGCCAGCAGCGGCGACAGTAACTATGGCTACACCTTC. The whole variable domain, remainder taken from reference TRBV5-1 and TRBJ1-2, is KAGVTQTPRYLIKTRGQQVTLSCSPISGHRSVSWYQQTPGQGLQFLFEYFSETQRNKGNFPGRFSGRQFSNSRSEMNVSTLELGDSALYLCASSGDSNYGYTFGSGTRLTVV.

V is TRBV5-1 and J is TRBJ2-3; 9 positions match TRBD1. Trimming cost V 3 bases and J 4 bases; bases outside gene matches: 9. Germline lookup yields CDR1 SGHRS and CDR2 YFSETQ. This CDR3 is built from 16 residues. CDR3 nucleotides: TGCGCCAGCAGCTCGCGACCGGGACAGGGTGCAGATACGCAGTATTTT. It is translated as CASSSRPGQGADTQYF.

A remark on this clonotype: This may come from a read error, since a much larger clone is one base off. This chain joins TRBV12-3 or TRBV12-4 and TRBJ1-2, with D maybe TRBD1 (6 bases). This CDR3 region has 14 residues. CDR3 coding DNA: TGTGCCAGCAGCCGTGGACAGAGCAACTATGGCTACATCTTC. Translation gives CASSRGQSNYGYIF.

This clonotype has at least ten counts. This sequence joins TRBV29-1 and TRBJ1-2; TRBD1 matches at 9 bases. This CDR3 region has 13 residues. Germline CDR1 is SQVTM and CDR2 is ANQGSEA. Germline trimming cut 3 bases from V and 3 bases from J; bases unmatched to any gene: 2. CDR3 sequence: CSVEGTGYYGYTF. In DNA form, the CDR3 reads TGCAGCGTTGAGGGGACAGGGTACTATGGCTACACCTTC. Full variable domain (outside the CDR3, taken from reference TRBV29-1 and TRBJ1-2): SAVISQKPSRDICQRGTSLTIQCQVDSQVTMMFWYRQQPGQSLTLIATANQGSEATYESGFVIDKFPISRPNLTFSTLTVSNMSPEDSSIYLCSVEGTGYYGYTFGSGTRLTVV.

This clonotype has ten or more counts. This chain uses TRBV28 with TRBJ2-5, with 8 bases that match TRBD1. The CDR3 is 14 residues long. Trimming took 6 bases from V and 4 from J; bases not matched to a gene: 7. Per germline, CDR1 MDHEN and CDR2 SYDVKM. CDR3 residues: CASSPQGATETQYF. CDR3 in DNA: TGTGCCAGCAGCCCTCAGGGGGCCACAGAGACCCAGTACTTC.

This clonotype was detected ten times or more. The chain is built from TRBV20-1 and TRBJ2-7; a weak D match, TRBD1 (6 bases). Germline CDR1 and CDR2: DFQATT and SNEGSKA (reference sequence). V was cut by 5 bases and J by 1 base, with 12 bases left in between. The CDR3 extends over 13 amino acids. The CDR3 sequence is CSAGQSLSYEQYF. The CDR3 nucleotides are TGCAGTGCTGGACAGAGCCTTTCCTACGAGCAGTACTTC.

This clonotype was counted at least ten times. V and J are TRBV5-1 and TRBJ2-5; D is possibly TRBD1 (5 bases). Germline V CDR1 and CDR2: SGHRS, YFSETQ. The CDR3 length is 14 residues. The germline V and J ends were trimmed by 3 bases and 0 bases, with 9 bases remaining between them. The CDR3 bases are TGCGCCAGCAGCTGGATGACAGACCAAGAGACCCAGTACTTC. It is translated as CASSWMTDQETQYF. The whole variable domain, filled in from reference TRBV5-1 and TRBJ2-5, reads KAGVTQTPRYLIKTRGQQVTLSCSPISGHRSVSWYQQTPGQGLQFLFEYFSETQRNKGNFPGRFSGRQFSNSRSEMNVSTLELGDSALYLCASSWMTDQETQYFGPGTRLLVL.

This clonotype was recorded many times. The chain uses TRBV20-1 and TRBJ1-1, with TRBD1 identical over 8 bases. J lost 0 bases, V lost 2 bases, and 8 bases had no gene match. CDR1 is DFQATT, CDR2 SNEGSKA, per germline (reference sequence). CDR3 length: 16 residues. CDR3 DNA sequence: TGCAGTGCTAGATCCTGGGGGACAGGTCTGAACACTGAAGCTTTCTTT. Protein: CSARSWGTGLNTEAFF.

This clonotype showed up many times. The rearrangement links TRBV5-4 to TRBJ2-3; D call uncertain. This CDR3 comprises 12 residues. V was pared by 3 bases and J by 4 bases, with 6 bases between. The germline V gene has CDR1 SGHNT and CDR2 YYREEE (reference sequence). The CDR3 DNA is TGTGCCAGCAGCTCGTGGCCAGATACGCAGTATTTT. It is translated as CASSSWPDTQYF.

This clonotype was counted ten times or more. V gene TRBV29-1 combines with J gene TRBJ2-5; D gene uncertain. The CDR3 extends over 12 amino acids. Germline V gene data show CDR1 as SQVTM and CDR2 as ANQGSEA. The germline V and J ends were trimmed by 2 bases and 6 bases, with 10 bases remaining between them. Here the CDR3 DNA reads TGCAGCGTTGAATTCTTGGCTCAGACCCAGTACTTC. Its protein is CSVEFLAQTQYF.

Many counts were recorded for this clonotype. The chain recombines TRBV29-1 with TRBJ2-3; D is undetermined. CDR3 length: 13 residues. V was pared by 7 bases and J by 5 bases, with 16 bases between. Germline V gene data show CDR1 as SQVTM and CDR2 as ANQGSEA. The CDR3 spells CSAMNLHGDTQYF. Here the CDR3 DNA reads TGCAGCGCCATGAACCTTCACGGAGATACGCAGTATTTT.

The rearrangement joins TRBV9 to TRBJ2-5; possible D gene TRBD2, 5 bases. CDR1 is SGDLS, CDR2 YYNGEE, per germline. Deletions cut 0 bases from V and 5 bases from J, with 17 bases between. CDR3 length equals 16 residues. The CDR3 protein is CASSVAFGRTGETQYF. CDR3 nucleotides: TGTGCCAGCAGCGTAGCCTTTGGACGGACGGGGGAGACCCAGTACTTC.

Ten or more counts support this clonotype. As DNA, the CDR3 is TGCGCCAGCAGCTTGGGACAGGGTACCTATGGCTACACCTTC. Its protein product is CASSLGQGTYGYTF. The gene calls are TRBV5-1 and TRBJ1-2; TRBD1 matches 7 bases. Unmatched junction bases numbered 3, after V lost 0 bases and J lost 4 bases. CDR3 length: 14 residues. Germline V gene data show CDR1 as SGHRS and CDR2 as YFSETQ.

The sample holds many counts of this clonotype. The genes are TRBV28 and TRBJ2-7, with D possibly being TRBD2 (5 bases). Looked up from germline, CDR1 is MDHEN and CDR2 is SYDVKM. The CDR3 is made up of 12 amino acids. V was shortened by 3 bases and J by 7 bases, with 10 bases between the two germline ends. The CDR3 DNA sequence: TGTGCCAGCAGTTTCGCTCCGGGGGAGCAGTACTTC. Translation: CASSFAPGEQYF.

This clonotype showed up many times. J is TRBJ1-6 and V is TRBV7-9; no definite D call. Germline loops: CDR1 SEHNR, CDR2 FQNEAQ (reference sequence). This CDR3 is built from 15 residues. V lost 5 bases and J lost 8, with 16 bases in between. The CDR3 sequence: CASSPGESVDSPLHF. The CDR3 DNA reads TGTGCCAGCAGCCCCGGGGAGAGTGTGGATTCACCCCTCCACTTT.

This clonotype showed up many times. The V call is TRBV7-9, the J call TRBJ1-4; no reliable D call. The CDR3 has 12 amino acids. The germline CDR1 and CDR2 sequences are SEHNR and FQNEAQ (reference sequence). V lost 2 bases and J lost 12, with 10 bases in between. The CDR3 reads CASSLNGQELFF. For the CDR3, the DNA is TGTGCCAGCAGCTTAAATGGCCAGGAACTGTTTTTT.

This clonotype was seen repeatedly, ten times or more. This chain joins TRBV20-1 and TRBJ2-3; tentatively, D is TRBD2 (6 bases). The CDR3 extends over 14 amino acids. Trimming cost V 1 base and J 3 bases, with 11 bases left between them. Germline values: CDR1 DFQATT, CDR2 SNEGSKA (reference sequence). The CDR3 here is CSARGFSGTDTQYF. The DNA of the CDR3 is TGCAGTGCTAGAGGGTTTAGCGGAACAGATACGCAGTATTTT.

This clonotype was detected many times. The chain uses TRBV5-1 and TRBJ2-2, with D possibly matching TRBD1 (6 bases). The V end lost 3 bases, the J end lost 0 bases, and 15 bases lay between the germline ends. Germline values: CDR1 SGHRS, CDR2 YFSETQ. The CDR3 length is 17 residues. The CDR3 spells CASSSTLTGPNTGELFF. The CDR3 DNA reads TGCGCCAGCAGCTCGACCTTGACAGGCCCGAACACCGGGGAGCTGTTTTTT.